The following is a TCR beta chain sequence with its context. The sample belongs to a study of cytomegalovirus exposure and HLA in healthy donors. Per the germline V gene, CDR1 is MNHNS and CDR2 is SASEGT. The CDR3 contains 15 residues. The V segment lost 6 bases and the J segment 4 bases; nucleotides outside the gene matches: 6. The PCR contained 60 Vbeta and 13 Jbeta primers. Method: immunoSEQ multiplex PCR; TCRdb's copy keeps in-frame clones and lacks some. The sample records 85,000 to 100,000 clones, less than 70% being singletons. The rearrangement joins TRBV6-1 to TRBJ2-3; 11 bases agree with TRBD2. The sequence was collected from a human donor in good health. Sequenced sample: PBMCs. CDR3 in DNA: TGTGCCAGCAGACACCTAGCGGGGGGAGCAGATACGCAGTATTTT. It specifies CASRHLAGGADTQYF.